A selection of T cell receptor beta chains follows, all from one sample in a study of blood T cell repertoires in COVID-19. Here immunoSEQ multiplex PCR was the method, and the copy in TCRdb shows in-frame clones only, minus some. The data show more than 400,000 clones, about 90% seen once. Material for sequencing was PBMCs or T cells enriched from blood (not recorded which). These receptors originate from a woman between 18 and 30 years old who had recovered from COVID-19. Each CDR3 is given with its conserved first and last residue. Each record gives: CDR3 length, J gene, D gene, V gene, clone size, CDR3 DNA, CDR3 protein. The D gene is left open where the match is weak. Rows may omit the clone size; those that give it use once, few, many or a size class.

len: 16
j_gene: TRBJ1-1
d_gene: NA
v_gene: TRBV7-8
abundance: many
CDR3nt: TGTGCCAGCAGCTTCTCCAGGCTTGTATGGAACACTGAAGCTTTCTTT
CDR3aa: CASSFSRLVWNTEAFF

len: 15
j_gene: TRBJ2-2
d_gene: TRBD1
v_gene: TRBV19
abundance: once
CDR3nt: TGTGCCAGTAGTATAGTCGGGACAGTCGCCGGGGAGCTGTTTTTT
CDR3aa: CASSIVGTVAGELFF

len: 11
j_gene: TRBJ2-7
d_gene: NA
v_gene: TRBV6-5
abundance: NA
CDR3nt: TGTGCCAGCAGACGGGGTGGCGAGCAGTACTTC
CDR3aa: CASRRGGEQYF

len: 16
j_gene: TRBJ2-1
d_gene: TRBD2
v_gene: TRBV27
abundance: once
CDR3nt: TGTGCCAGCAGTCCTCTAGCGGGGGGGCATAGGAATGAGCAGTTCTTC
CDR3aa: CASSPLAGGHRNEQFF

len: 14
j_gene: TRBJ2-7
d_gene: NA
v_gene: TRBV18
abundance: few
CDR3nt: TGTGCCAGCTCGCCCCTTCAGGGCCAGGGCGAGCAGTACTTC
CDR3aa: CASSPLQGQGEQYF

len: 12
j_gene: TRBJ1-2
d_gene: TRBD1
v_gene: TRBV18
abundance: once
CDR3nt: TGTGCCAGCTCAGACAGGGGATATGGCTACACCTTC
CDR3aa: CASSDRGYGYTF

len: 14
j_gene: TRBJ1-3
d_gene: NA
v_gene: TRBV5-1
abundance: NA
CDR3nt: TGCGCCAGCAGCTTGGGAGCTCCTGGAAACACCATATATTTT
CDR3aa: CASSLGAPGNTIYF

len: 14
j_gene: TRBJ2-2
d_gene: NA
v_gene: TRBV6-4
abundance: NA
CDR3nt: TGTGCCGGCAGACTCAATCCGGGGACCGGGGAGCTGTTTTTT
CDR3aa: CAGRLNPGTGELFF

len: 14
j_gene: TRBJ2-4
d_gene: NA
v_gene: TRBV27
abundance: NA
CDR3nt: TGTGCCAGCAGCGAAGCAGGGGCCAAAAACATTCAGTACTTC
CDR3aa: CASSEAGAKNIQYF

len: 17
j_gene: TRBJ2-1
d_gene: TRBD2
v_gene: TRBV24-1
abundance: once
CDR3nt: TGTGCCACCAGTGATTTGCGAGGCGGGGGGGCCGCAAATGAGCAGTTCTTC
CDR3aa: CATSDLRGGGAANEQFF

len: 14
j_gene: TRBJ2-3
d_gene: NA
v_gene: TRBV6-6
abundance: few
CDR3nt: TGTGCCAGCAGTTACGGCAGGGACACAGATACGCAGTATTTT
CDR3aa: CASSYGRDTDTQYF

len: 13
j_gene: TRBJ1-2
d_gene: NA
v_gene: TRBV4-1
abundance: NA
CDR3nt: TGCGCCAGCAGCCACCCATTAGGGGATGGCTACACCTTC
CDR3aa: CASSHPLGDGYTF

len: 11
j_gene: TRBJ2-5
d_gene: NA
v_gene: TRBV20-1
abundance: once
CDR3nt: TGCAGTGCTAGAATACAAGAGACCCAGTACTTC
CDR3aa: CSARIQETQYF

len: 12
j_gene: TRBJ1-1
d_gene: NA
v_gene: TRBV10-2
abundance: NA
CDR3nt: TGCGCCAGCAGTGGGGCAAGGGAGAAATCTTTCTTT
CDR3aa: CASSGAREKSFF

len: 15
j_gene: TRBJ2-2
d_gene: TRBD1
v_gene: TRBV4-2
abundance: NA
CDR3nt: TGTGCCAGCAGCCCGAGGACAGGGGACACCGGGGAGCTGTTTTTT
CDR3aa: CASSPRTGDTGELFF

len: 11
j_gene: TRBJ1-1
d_gene: NA
v_gene: TRBV9
abundance: NA
CDR3nt: TGTGCCAGCGGAGTGAACACTGAAGCTTTCTTT
CDR3aa: CASGVNTEAFF

len: 12
j_gene: TRBJ1-2
d_gene: NA
v_gene: TRBV30
abundance: NA
CDR3nt: TGTGCCTGGAAACTGGCCAGGGGCGGCTACACCTTC
CDR3aa: CAWKLARGGYTF

len: 16
j_gene: TRBJ1-2
d_gene: NA
v_gene: TRBV5-1
abundance: NA
CDR3nt: TGCGCCAGCAGCTATGAGCCGGGTCCTACTAACTATGGCTACACCTTC
CDR3aa: CASSYEPGPTNYGYTF

len: 14
j_gene: TRBJ2-1
d_gene: NA
v_gene: TRBV30
abundance: NA
CDR3nt: TGTGCCTGCCTTGACCCCGCGGGAAGCAATGAGCAGTTCTTC
CDR3aa: CACLDPAGSNEQFF

len: 16
j_gene: TRBJ1-3
d_gene: NA
v_gene: TRBV6-5
abundance: NA
CDR3nt: TGTGCCAGCAGTTACGGGGCCCACCAACTCGGAAACACCATATATTTT
CDR3aa: CASSYGAHQLGNTIYF

len: 13
j_gene: TRBJ2-1
d_gene: NA
v_gene: TRBV6-5
abundance: NA
CDR3nt: TGTGCCAGCAAGAGCGGACCCTACAATGAGCAGTTCTTC
CDR3aa: CASKSGPYNEQFF

len: 14
j_gene: TRBJ1-2
d_gene: TRBD1
v_gene: TRBV29-1
abundance: NA
CDR3nt: TGCAGCGTTCCAGGGACAGCGCTCTCCTGGGGCTACACCTTC
CDR3aa: CSVPGTALSWGYTF

len: 11
j_gene: TRBJ1-2
d_gene: NA
v_gene: TRBV30
abundance: NA
CDR3nt: TGTGCCTCCTTTAAAGGGGATGGCTACACCTTC
CDR3aa: CASFKGDGYTF

len: 16
j_gene: TRBJ2-1
d_gene: TRBD2
v_gene: TRBV24-1
abundance: NA
CDR3nt: TGTGCCACCAGTGATTTTGGGGGTAGCGGGTCGGATGAGCAGTTCTTC
CDR3aa: CATSDFGGSGSDEQFF

len: 16
j_gene: TRBJ1-1
d_gene: TRBD1
v_gene: TRBV5-5
abundance: NA
CDR3nt: TGTGCCAGCACCAGGCTCGGACAGGGACCGAACACTGAAGCTTTCTTT
CDR3aa: CASTRLGQGPNTEAFF

len: 13
j_gene: TRBJ1-6
d_gene: TRBD1
v_gene: TRBV6-5
abundance: NA
CDR3nt: TGTGCCAGCAGGGCGGGACAGACTGGAACCCTCCACTTT
CDR3aa: CASRAGQTGTLHF

len: 14
j_gene: TRBJ2-3
d_gene: NA
v_gene: TRBV27
abundance: NA
CDR3nt: TGTGCCAGCAGTTTAGCGGCTAGCACAGATACGCAGTATTTT
CDR3aa: CASSLAASTDTQYF

len: 11
j_gene: TRBJ1-1
d_gene: TRBD1
v_gene: TRBV20-1
abundance: NA
CDR3nt: TGCAGTGCTAAAGGACAGGGAGAAGCTTTCTTT
CDR3aa: CSAKGQGEAFF

len: 15
j_gene: TRBJ2-1
d_gene: TRBD2
v_gene: TRBV7-7
abundance: NA
CDR3nt: TGTGCCAGCAGCTCCTGCGTTACTAGCGCCAGTGAGCAGTTCTTC
CDR3aa: CASSSCVTSASEQFF

len: 12
j_gene: TRBJ1-4
d_gene: NA
v_gene: TRBV24-1
abundance: NA
CDR3nt: TGTGCCACCAGTGATGAAGGAGGAAAACTGTTTTTT
CDR3aa: CATSDEGGKLFF

len: 14
j_gene: TRBJ1-6
d_gene: NA
v_gene: TRBV5-1
abundance: NA
CDR3nt: TGCGCCAGCAGCAAAGACAGGTTTAATTCACCCCTCCACTTT
CDR3aa: CASSKDRFNSPLHF

len: 12
j_gene: TRBJ1-3
d_gene: NA
v_gene: TRBV3-1/TRBV3-2
abundance: NA
CDR3nt: TGTGCCAGTCAGGGCTCTGGAAACACCATATATTTT
CDR3aa: CASQGSGNTIYF

len: 15
j_gene: TRBJ1-1
d_gene: TRBD1
v_gene: TRBV9
abundance: NA
CDR3nt: TGTGCCAGCAGCGGGGGGACAGGGGTTGTCACTGAAGCTTTCTTT
CDR3aa: CASSGGTGVVTEAFF

len: 17
j_gene: TRBJ2-1
d_gene: TRBD2
v_gene: TRBV9
abundance: NA
CDR3nt: TGTGCCAGCAGCGCGACCGGGGTAGCGGGGGGGAGCAATGAGCAGTTCTTC
CDR3aa: CASSATGVAGGSNEQFF

len: 15
j_gene: TRBJ2-7
d_gene: TRBD1
v_gene: TRBV4-1
abundance: NA
CDR3nt: TGCGCCAGCAGTCCAGGGGGAACAGGGGGCTACGAGCAGTACTTC
CDR3aa: CASSPGGTGGYEQYF

len: 16
j_gene: TRBJ1-3
d_gene: NA
v_gene: TRBV5-4
abundance: NA
CDR3nt: TGTGCCAGCAGCCGCCCGTTAGCATCTGGCGGAAACACCATATATTTT
CDR3aa: CASSRPLASGGNTIYF

len: 16
j_gene: TRBJ2-1
d_gene: TRBD2
v_gene: TRBV4-2
abundance: once
CDR3nt: TGTGCCAGCAGCCAAGATAGGGAGCGGGGGGACGGTGAGCAGTTCTTC
CDR3aa: CASSQDRERGDGEQFF

len: 15
j_gene: TRBJ1-2
d_gene: TRBD1
v_gene: TRBV28
abundance: NA
CDR3nt: TGTGCCAGCAGTTTACGGGACAGAGGAGCCTATGGCTACACCTTC
CDR3aa: CASSLRDRGAYGYTF

len: 21
j_gene: TRBJ1-1
d_gene: NA
v_gene: TRBV4-1
abundance: few
CDR3nt: TGCGCCAGCAGCCAGCCCGCCTTCCGACAGCGCCTAAGCCCCATGAACACTGAAGCTTTCTTT
CDR3aa: CASSQPAFRQRLSPMNTEAFF

len: 14
j_gene: TRBJ1-5
d_gene: NA
v_gene: TRBV28
abundance: NA
CDR3nt: TGTGCCAGCAGTACTCCATCCGGGGATCAGCCCCAGCATTTT
CDR3aa: CASSTPSGDQPQHF

len: 11
j_gene: TRBJ1-2
d_gene: NA
v_gene: TRBV30
abundance: NA
CDR3nt: TGTGCCTGGAGAGGGGGCTATGGCTACACCTTC
CDR3aa: CAWRGGYGYTF

len: 14
j_gene: TRBJ2-5
d_gene: NA
v_gene: TRBV28
abundance: NA
CDR3nt: TGTGCCAGCAGTCAATACACCGTCCAAGAGACCCAGTACTTC
CDR3aa: CASSQYTVQETQYF

len: 15
j_gene: TRBJ1-2
d_gene: TRBD1
v_gene: TRBV5-1
abundance: NA
CDR3nt: TGCGCCAGCAGCTTGGGCACAGGGGATAACTATGGCTACACCTTC
CDR3aa: CASSLGTGDNYGYTF

len: 13
j_gene: TRBJ2-7
d_gene: NA
v_gene: TRBV18
abundance: NA
CDR3nt: TGTGCCAGCTCACCAAGGACACAGGGAAGTTTAAACTTC
CDR3aa: CASSPRTQGSLNF

len: 16
j_gene: TRBJ2-7
d_gene: TRBD2
v_gene: TRBV11-2
abundance: NA
CDR3nt: TGTGCCAGCAGCTTAGGTGGTAGCGGGGCGTCCTACGAGCAGTACTTC
CDR3aa: CASSLGGSGASYEQYF

len: 14
j_gene: TRBJ1-2
d_gene: NA
v_gene: TRBV4-1
abundance: NA
CDR3nt: TGCGCCAGCAGCCAAGAGGAGGGGCTGGGAGGCTACACCTTC
CDR3aa: CASSQEEGLGGYTF

len: 15
j_gene: TRBJ1-1
d_gene: TRBD1
v_gene: TRBV19
abundance: NA
CDR3nt: TGTGCCAGTAGTATCTGGACAGGGGGAGAGACTGAAGCTTTCTTT
CDR3aa: CASSIWTGGETEAFF

len: 14
j_gene: TRBJ1-1
d_gene: NA
v_gene: TRBV5-1
abundance: NA
CDR3nt: TGCGCCAGCAGCGTGGACGGTTTGAACACTGAAGCTTTCTTT
CDR3aa: CASSVDGLNTEAFF

len: 14
j_gene: TRBJ2-7
d_gene: TRBD2
v_gene: TRBV5-1
abundance: NA
CDR3nt: TGCGCCAGCAGCTTGGGGGGAGGGGTCCACGAGCAGTACTTC
CDR3aa: CASSLGGGVHEQYF

len: 15
j_gene: TRBJ1-1
d_gene: NA
v_gene: TRBV4-1
abundance: NA
CDR3nt: TGCGCCAGCAGCACGCAGACGATGCCGGGAGGGCGAGCTTTCTTT
CDR3aa: CASSTQTMPGGRAFF

len: 15
j_gene: TRBJ2-1
d_gene: TRBD2
v_gene: TRBV5-1
abundance: NA
CDR3nt: TGCGCCAGCAGCTTGGATGGCGGGGGGGCTTACCGCCCGTTCTTC
CDR3aa: CASSLDGGGAYRPFF

len: 14
j_gene: TRBJ1-3
d_gene: TRBD1
v_gene: TRBV7-9
abundance: NA
CDR3nt: TGTGCCAGCAGCTCGGACAGGGTTGGAAACACCATATATTTT
CDR3aa: CASSSDRVGNTIYF

len: 16
j_gene: TRBJ2-2
d_gene: TRBD2
v_gene: TRBV2
abundance: NA
CDR3nt: TGTGCCAGCAGGGGACTAGCGGGGTACACCACCGGGGAGCTGTTTTTT
CDR3aa: CASRGLAGYTTGELFF

len: 17
j_gene: TRBJ2-3
d_gene: TRBD2
v_gene: TRBV4-1
abundance: NA
CDR3nt: TGCGCCAGCAGCCAAGATTTAGAAGCGGGGGTAGGAGATACGCAGTATTTT
CDR3aa: CASSQDLEAGVGDTQYF

len: 15
j_gene: TRBJ2-1
d_gene: NA
v_gene: TRBV7-2
abundance: few
CDR3nt: TGTGCCAGCAGGCCACGGAGGGAGGCCTACAATGAGCAGTTCTTC
CDR3aa: CASRPRREAYNEQFF